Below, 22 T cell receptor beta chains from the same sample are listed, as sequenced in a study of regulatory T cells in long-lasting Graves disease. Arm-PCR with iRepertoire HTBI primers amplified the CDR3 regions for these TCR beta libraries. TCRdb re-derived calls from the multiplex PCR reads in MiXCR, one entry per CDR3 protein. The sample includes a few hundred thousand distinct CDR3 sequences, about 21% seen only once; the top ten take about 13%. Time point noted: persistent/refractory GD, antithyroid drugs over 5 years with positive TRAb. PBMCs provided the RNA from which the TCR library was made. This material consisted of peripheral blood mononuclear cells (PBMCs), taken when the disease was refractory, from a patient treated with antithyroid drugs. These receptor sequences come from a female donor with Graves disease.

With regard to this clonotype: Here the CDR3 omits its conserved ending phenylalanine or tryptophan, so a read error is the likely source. The CDR3: CASRTRTSGRNEQYS. Written as DNA, the CDR3 is TGTGCCAGCAGGACCCGGACTAGCGGGAGGAACGAGCAGTACTCC. This chain links TRBV28 with TRBJ2-7; 14 bases are a match to TRBD2. The CDR3 runs to 15 residues. V dropped 6 bases and J dropped 5; count of bases not matched to a gene: 6. CDR1 is MDHEN, CDR2 SYDVKM, per germline.

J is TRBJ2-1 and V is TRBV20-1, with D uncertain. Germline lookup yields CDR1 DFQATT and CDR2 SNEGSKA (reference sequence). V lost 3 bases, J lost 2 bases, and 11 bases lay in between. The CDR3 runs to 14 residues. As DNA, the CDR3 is TGCAGTGCTAGGAGTTTTTCCCCCTACAATGAGCAGTTCTTC. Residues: CSARSFSPYNEQFF.

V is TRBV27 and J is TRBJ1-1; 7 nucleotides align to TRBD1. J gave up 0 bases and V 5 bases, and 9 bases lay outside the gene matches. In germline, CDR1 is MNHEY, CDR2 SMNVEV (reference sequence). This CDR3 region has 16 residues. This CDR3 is CASSPGTVGMNTEAFF. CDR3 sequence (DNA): TGTGCCAGCAGTCCCGGGACAGTCGGCATGAACACTGAAGCTTTCTTT.

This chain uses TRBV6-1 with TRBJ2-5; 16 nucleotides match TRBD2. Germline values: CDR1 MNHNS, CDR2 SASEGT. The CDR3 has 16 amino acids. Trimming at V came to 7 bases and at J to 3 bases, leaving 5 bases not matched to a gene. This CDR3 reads CASTGTSGRAEETQYF. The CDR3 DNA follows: TGTGCCAGCACCGGGACTAGCGGGAGGGCCGAAGAGACCCAGTACTTC.

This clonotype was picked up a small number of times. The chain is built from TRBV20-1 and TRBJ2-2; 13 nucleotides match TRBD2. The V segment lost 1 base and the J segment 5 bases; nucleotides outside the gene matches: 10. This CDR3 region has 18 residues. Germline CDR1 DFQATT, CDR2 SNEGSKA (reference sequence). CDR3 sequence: CSARAISGLAGVTGELFF. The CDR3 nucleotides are TGCAGTGCTAGAGCAATCTCAGGACTAGCGGGAGTTACCGGGGAGCTGTTTTTT.

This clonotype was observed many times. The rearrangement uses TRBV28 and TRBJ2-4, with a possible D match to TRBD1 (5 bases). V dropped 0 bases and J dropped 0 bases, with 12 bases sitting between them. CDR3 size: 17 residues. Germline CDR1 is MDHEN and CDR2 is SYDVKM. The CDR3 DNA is TGTGCCAGCAGTTTATGGGGGCGGCTACTAGCCAAAAACATTCAGTACTTC. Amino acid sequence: CASSLWGRLLAKNIQYF.

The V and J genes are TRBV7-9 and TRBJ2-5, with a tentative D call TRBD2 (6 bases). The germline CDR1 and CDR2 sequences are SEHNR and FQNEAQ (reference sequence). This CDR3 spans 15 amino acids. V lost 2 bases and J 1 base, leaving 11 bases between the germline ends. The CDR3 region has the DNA TGTGCCAGCAGCTTATCATCGGGACTCCAAGAGACCCAGTACTTC. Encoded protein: CASSLSSGLQETQYF. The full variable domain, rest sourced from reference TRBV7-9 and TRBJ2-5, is DTGVSQNPRHKITKRGQNVTFRCDPISEHNRLYWYRQTLGQGPEFLTYFQNEAQLEKSRLLSDRFSAERPKGSFSTLEIQRTEQGDSAMYLCASSLSSGLQETQYFGPGTRLLVL.

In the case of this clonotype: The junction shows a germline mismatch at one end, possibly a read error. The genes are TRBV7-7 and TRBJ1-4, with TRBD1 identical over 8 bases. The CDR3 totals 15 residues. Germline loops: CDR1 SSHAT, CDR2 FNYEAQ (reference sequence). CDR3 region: CASSPGQGSNEKLFF. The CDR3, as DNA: TGTGCTAGCAGCCCCGGACAGGGCTCTAATGAAAAACTGTTTTTT.

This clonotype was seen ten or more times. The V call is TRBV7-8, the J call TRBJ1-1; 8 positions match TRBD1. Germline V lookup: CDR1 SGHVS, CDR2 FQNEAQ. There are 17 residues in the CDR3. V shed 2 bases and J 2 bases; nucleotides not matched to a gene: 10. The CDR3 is CASSLPYGDRINTEAFF. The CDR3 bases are TGTGCCAGCAGCTTACCGTACGGGGACAGGATTAACACTGAAGCTTTCTTT. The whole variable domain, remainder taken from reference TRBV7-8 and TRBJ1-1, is GAGVSQSPRYKVAKRGQDVALRCDPISGHVSLFWYQQALGQGPEFLTYFQNEAQLDKSGLPSDRFFAERPEGSVSTLKIQRTQQEDSAVYLCASSLPYGDRINTEAFFGQGTRLTVV.

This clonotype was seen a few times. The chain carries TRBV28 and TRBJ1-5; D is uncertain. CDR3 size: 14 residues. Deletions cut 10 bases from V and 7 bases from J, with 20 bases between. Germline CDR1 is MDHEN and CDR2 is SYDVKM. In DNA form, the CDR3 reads TGTGCCACCAGATACCGTTGGGGTGCACAGCCCCAGCATTTT. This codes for CATRYRWGAQPQHF.

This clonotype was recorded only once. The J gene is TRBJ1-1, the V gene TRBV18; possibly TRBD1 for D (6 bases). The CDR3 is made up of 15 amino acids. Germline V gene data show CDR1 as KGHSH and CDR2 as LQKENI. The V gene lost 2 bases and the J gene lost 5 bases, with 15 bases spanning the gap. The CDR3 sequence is CASSPSGQRVTEAFF. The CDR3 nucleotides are TGTGCCAGCTCACCAAGCGGACAGCGGGTGACTGAAGCTTTCTTT.

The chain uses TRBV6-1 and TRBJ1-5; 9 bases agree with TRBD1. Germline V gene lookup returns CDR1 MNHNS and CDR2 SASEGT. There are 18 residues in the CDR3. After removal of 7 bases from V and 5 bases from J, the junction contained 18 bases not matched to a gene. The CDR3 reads CASTGSGTGRIRDQPQHF. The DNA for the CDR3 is TGTGCCAGCACCGGCTCCGGGACAGGGCGAATCCGGGATCAGCCCCAGCATTTT.

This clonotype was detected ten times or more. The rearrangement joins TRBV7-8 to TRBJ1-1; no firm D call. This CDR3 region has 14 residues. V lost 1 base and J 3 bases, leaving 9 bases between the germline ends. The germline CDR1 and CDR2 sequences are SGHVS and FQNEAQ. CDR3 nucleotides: TGTGCCAGCAGCTTAGAGGTTAGGGACACTGAAGCTTTCTTT. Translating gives CASSLEVRDTEAFF.

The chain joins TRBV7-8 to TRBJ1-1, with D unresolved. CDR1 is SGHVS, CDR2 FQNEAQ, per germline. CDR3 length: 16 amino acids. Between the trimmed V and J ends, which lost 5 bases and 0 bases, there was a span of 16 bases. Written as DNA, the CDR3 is TGTGCCAGCAGCCCGCCCAGACTGAAAATGAACACTGAAGCTTTCTTT. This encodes CASSPPRLKMNTEAFF.

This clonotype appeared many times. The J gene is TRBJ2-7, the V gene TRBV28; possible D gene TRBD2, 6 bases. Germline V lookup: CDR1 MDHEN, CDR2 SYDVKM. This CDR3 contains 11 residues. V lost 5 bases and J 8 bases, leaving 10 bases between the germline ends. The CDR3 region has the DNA TGTGCCAGCAGTACGGGACTCCAGCAGTACTTC. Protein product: CASSTGLQQYF.

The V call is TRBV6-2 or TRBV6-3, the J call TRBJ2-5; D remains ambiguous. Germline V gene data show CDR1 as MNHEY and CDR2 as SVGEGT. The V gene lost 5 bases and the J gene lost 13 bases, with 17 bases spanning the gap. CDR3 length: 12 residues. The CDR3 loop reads CASSEDVTHRYF. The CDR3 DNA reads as TGTGCCAGCAGTGAAGATGTAACCCACCGGTACTTC.

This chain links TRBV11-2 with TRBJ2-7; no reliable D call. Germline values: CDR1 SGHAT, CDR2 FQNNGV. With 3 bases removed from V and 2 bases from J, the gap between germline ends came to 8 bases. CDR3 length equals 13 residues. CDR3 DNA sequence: TGTGCCAGCAGCTTGTACGCCGCCTACGAGCAGTACTTC. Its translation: CASSLYAAYEQYF.

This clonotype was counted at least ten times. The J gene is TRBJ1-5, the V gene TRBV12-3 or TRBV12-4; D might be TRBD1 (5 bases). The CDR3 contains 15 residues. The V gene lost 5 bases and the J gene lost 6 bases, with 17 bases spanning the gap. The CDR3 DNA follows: TGTGCCAGCAGTGTAGGGACTCTCCCAGGTCAGCCCCAGCATTTT. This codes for CASSVGTLPGQPQHF.

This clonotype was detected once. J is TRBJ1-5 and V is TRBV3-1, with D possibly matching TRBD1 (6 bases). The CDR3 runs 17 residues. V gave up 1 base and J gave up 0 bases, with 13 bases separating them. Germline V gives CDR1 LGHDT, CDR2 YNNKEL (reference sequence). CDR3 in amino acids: CASSQGGTITSNQPQHF. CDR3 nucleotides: TGTGCCAGCAGCCAAGGGGGGACAATCACTAGCAATCAGCCCCAGCATTTT.

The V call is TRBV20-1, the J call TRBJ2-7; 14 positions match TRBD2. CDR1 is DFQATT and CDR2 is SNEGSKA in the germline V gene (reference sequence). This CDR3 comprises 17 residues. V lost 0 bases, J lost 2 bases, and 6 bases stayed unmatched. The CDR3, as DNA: TGCAGTGCTAGAGATTTGGGACTAGCGGGAGTACCCTACGAGCAGTACTTC. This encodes CSARDLGLAGVPYEQYF.

The CDR3 DNA reads as TGTGCCAGCACCTTAGGGGGAGGGGCGACCTACGAGCAGTACTTC. As protein: CASTLGGGATYEQYF. The V gene is TRBV28, the J gene TRBJ2-7; D perhaps matches TRBD2 (7 bases). V shed 7 bases and J shed 2 bases, with 18 bases lying between them. Germline V gives CDR1 MDHEN, CDR2 SYDVKM. The CDR3 has 15 amino acids.

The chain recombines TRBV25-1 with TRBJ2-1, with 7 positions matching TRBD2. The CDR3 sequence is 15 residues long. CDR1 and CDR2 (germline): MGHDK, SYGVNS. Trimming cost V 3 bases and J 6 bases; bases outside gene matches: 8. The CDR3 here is CASSEKAGYLNEQFF. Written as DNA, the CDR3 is TGTGCCAGCAGTGAGAAAGCGGGATATCTCAATGAGCAGTTCTTC.